This entry features one T cell receptor (beta chain) sequence. This sample stems from a study of blood T cell repertoires in COVID-19. Study background: Some COVID-19 samples were acute and others convalescent; all came from the United States, Italy and Spain. In each case, the material was cDNA or gDNA derived from T cells, B-cell-depleted T cells, or PBMCs.

Germline CDR1 and CDR2: LNHDA and SQIVND (reference sequence). The CDR3 contains 14 residues. V was shortened by 5 bases and J by 0 bases, with 11 bases between the two germline ends. Enrollment of patients from Seattle took place during active infection, with longitudinal follow-up. Original processing notes: Scientists estimated how many nucleated cells there were by amplifying reference gene primers. TCRdb keeps only in-frame clones here, not all; method: immunoSEQ multiplex PCR. That table supplies the V and J calls and clone size; D and trimming were determined from the DNA. The table lists some 300,000 clones, approximately 86% of them singletons, with about an eighth in the top ten.

The sequenced material came from peripheral blood. The chain joins TRBV19 to TRBJ2-7; maybe TRBD1 (6 bases). The sequence came from a woman aged 70-85 years with COVID-19, enrolled during active disease. The CDR3 loop is CASSSQDSSYEQYF. In nucleotides, the CDR3 is TGTGCCAGTAGTTCCCAGGACAGCTCCTACGAGCAGTACTTC. Variable domain in full (rest from reference TRBV19 and TRBJ2-7): DGGITQSPKYLFRKEGQNVTLSCEQNLNHDAMYWYRQDPGQGLRLIYYSQIVNDFQKGDIAEGYSVSREKKESFPLTVTSAQKNPTAFYLCASSSQDSSYEQYFGPGTRLTVT.